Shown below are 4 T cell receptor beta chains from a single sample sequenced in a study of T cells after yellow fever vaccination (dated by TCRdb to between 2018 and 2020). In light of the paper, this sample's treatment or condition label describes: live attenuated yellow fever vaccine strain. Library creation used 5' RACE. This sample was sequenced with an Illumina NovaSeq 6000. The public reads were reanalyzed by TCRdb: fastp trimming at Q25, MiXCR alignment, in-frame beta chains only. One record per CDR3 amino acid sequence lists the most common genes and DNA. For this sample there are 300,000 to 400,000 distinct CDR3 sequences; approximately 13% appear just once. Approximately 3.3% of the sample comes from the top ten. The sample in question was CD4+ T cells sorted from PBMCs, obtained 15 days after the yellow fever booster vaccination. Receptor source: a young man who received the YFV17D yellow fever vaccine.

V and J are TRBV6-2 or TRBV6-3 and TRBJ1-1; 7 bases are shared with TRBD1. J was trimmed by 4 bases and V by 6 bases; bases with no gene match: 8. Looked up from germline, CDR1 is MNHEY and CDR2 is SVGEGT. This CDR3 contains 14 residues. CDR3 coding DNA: TGTGCCAGCAGCTCGACAGGGAGCCGCACTGAAGCTTTCTTT. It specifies CASSSTGSRTEAFF.

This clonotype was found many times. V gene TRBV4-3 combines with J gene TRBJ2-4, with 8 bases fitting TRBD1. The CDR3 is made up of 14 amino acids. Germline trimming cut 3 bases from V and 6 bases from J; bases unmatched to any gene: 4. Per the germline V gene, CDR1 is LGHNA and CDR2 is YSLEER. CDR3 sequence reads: CASSQDGQGNIQYF. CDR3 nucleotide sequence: TGCGCCAGCAGCCAGGACGGACAGGGAAACATTCAGTACTTC.

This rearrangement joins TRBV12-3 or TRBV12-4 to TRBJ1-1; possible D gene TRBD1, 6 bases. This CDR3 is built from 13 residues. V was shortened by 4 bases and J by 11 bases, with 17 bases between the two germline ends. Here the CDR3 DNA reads TGTGCCAGCAGTTCCCAGGGGTATGGTGGGGCTTTCTTT. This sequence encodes CASSSQGYGGAFF.

This CDR3 reads CASSQYRDRVRGSSTDTQYF. The CDR3 nucleotides read TGTGCCAGCAGTCAATACAGGGACAGGGTGCGGGGGAGCAGCACAGATACGCAGTATTTT. The chain uses TRBV7-9 and TRBJ2-3; 9 bases align to TRBD1. The CDR3 length is 20 residues. CDR1 SEHNR and CDR2 FQNEAQ come from the germline V gene (reference sequence). V gave up 6 bases and J gave up 0 bases; unmatched junction bases: 19.